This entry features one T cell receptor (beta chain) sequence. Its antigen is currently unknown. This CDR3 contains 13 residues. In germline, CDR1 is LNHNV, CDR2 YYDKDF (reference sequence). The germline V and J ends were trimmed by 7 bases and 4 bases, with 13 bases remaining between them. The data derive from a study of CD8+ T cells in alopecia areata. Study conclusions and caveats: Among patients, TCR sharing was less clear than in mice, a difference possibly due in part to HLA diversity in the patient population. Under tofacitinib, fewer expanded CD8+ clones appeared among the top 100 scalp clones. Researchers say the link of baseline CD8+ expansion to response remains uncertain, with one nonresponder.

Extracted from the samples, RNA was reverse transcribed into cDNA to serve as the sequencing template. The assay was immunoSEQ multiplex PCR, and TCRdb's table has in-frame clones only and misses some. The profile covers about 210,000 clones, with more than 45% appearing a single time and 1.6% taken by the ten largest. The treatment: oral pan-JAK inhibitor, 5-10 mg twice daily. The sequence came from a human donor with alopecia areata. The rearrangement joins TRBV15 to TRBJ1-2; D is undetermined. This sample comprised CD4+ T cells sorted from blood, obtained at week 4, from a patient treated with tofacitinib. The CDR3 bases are TGTGCCACCACTGATCGGGTAGGCTATGGCTACACCTTC. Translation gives CATTDRVGYGYTF.